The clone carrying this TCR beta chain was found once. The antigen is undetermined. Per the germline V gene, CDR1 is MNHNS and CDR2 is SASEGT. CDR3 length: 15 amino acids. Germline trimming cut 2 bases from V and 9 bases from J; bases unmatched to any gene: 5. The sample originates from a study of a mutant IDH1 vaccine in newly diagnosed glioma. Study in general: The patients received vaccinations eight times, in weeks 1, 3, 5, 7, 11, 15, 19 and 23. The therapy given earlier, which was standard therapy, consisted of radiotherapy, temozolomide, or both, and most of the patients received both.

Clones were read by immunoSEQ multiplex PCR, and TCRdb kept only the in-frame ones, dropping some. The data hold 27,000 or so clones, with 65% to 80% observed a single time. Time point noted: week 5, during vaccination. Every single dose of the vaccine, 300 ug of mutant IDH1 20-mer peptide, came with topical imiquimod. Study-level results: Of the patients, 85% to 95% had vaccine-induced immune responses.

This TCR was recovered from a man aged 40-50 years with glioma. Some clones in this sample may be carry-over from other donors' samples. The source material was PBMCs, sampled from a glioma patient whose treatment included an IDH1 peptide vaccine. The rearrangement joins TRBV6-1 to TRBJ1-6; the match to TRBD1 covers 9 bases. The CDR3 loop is CASSERTGGSSPLHF. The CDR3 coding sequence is TGTGCCAGCAGTGAACGAACAGGGGGCAGTTCACCCCTCCACTTT.